The 20 T cell receptor beta chains reported below all come from one sample, sequenced in a study of T cell clusters in autoimmune cytopenias. TRB was amplified from around 250 ng of peripheral blood genomic DNA per sample. Multiplex touch-down PCR amplified TRB using TRB-A and TRB-B pools in one tube. With the multiplex PCR reads reprocessed, TCRdb shows one record per CDR3 protein and no DNA. The listing contains thousands of distinct CDR3 sequences. The data also belong to a second study, concerning T cell repertoires in aging, cancer and after chemotherapy.

Sequenced sample: peripheral blood. The receptors were sampled from a human donor in good health.

The chain couples TRBV10-3 to TRBJ1-3. The CDR3 runs 14 residues. Germline-derived CDR1 and CDR2 are ENHRY and SYGVKD. CDR3 in amino acids: CAITGTESGNTIYF.

The chain is built from TRBV11-2 and TRBJ2-3; TCRdb proposes TRBD2, but this gene call is untestable without DNA. The length of the CDR3 is 16 residues. From germline, CDR1 is SGHAT and CDR2 FQNNGV. CDR3 residues: CASSLEAGGGTDTQYF. Together with reference TRBV11-2 and TRBJ2-3, the CDR3 gives the full variable domain: EAGVAQSPRYKIIEKRQSVAFWCNPISGHATLYWYQQILGQGPKLLIQFQNNGVVDDSQLPKDRFSAERLKGVDSTLKIQPAKLEDSAVYLCASSLEAGGGTDTQYFGPGTRLTVL.

This clonotype is deemed medium-sized by its frequency. This chain links TRBV6-1 with TRBJ2-7; TCRdb proposes TRBD1, but this gene call is untestable without DNA. Germline V gene lookup returns CDR1 MNHNS and CDR2 SASEGT. CDR3 length equals 16 residues. The CDR3 loop is CASSAWGQGSSYEQYF.

The genes are TRBV4-2 and TRBJ1-4; without DNA, the TCRdb call of TRBD1 cannot be checked. CDR1 and CDR2 (germline): LGHNA, YNFKEQ. The CDR3 covers 12 residues. CDR3 protein: CASSRRQGELFF.

J is TRBJ1-1 and V is TRBV6-2 or TRBV6-3; TCRdb gives TRBD1 as the D gene, but with no DNA this cannot be confirmed. From germline, CDR1 is MNHEY and CDR2 SVGEGT. There are 13 residues in the CDR3. The CDR3 loop reads CASTQRSGREAFF.

By frequency, this clonotype registers medium-sized. This chain uses TRBV27 with TRBJ2-7; TCRdb reports TRBD2, a call that lacks DNA to check it against. The germline CDR1 and CDR2 sequences are MNHEY and SMNVEV (reference sequence). The CDR3 has 16 amino acids. Here the CDR3 reads CASSSSGHNGGYEQYF.

By frequency, this clonotype registers medium-sized (0.01 to 0.1%). The chain links TRBV15 to TRBJ1-3. The germline V gene encodes CDR1 LNHNV and CDR2 YYDKDF (reference sequence). The CDR3 is made up of 16 amino acids. This CDR3 reads CATSTRRTASGNTIYF.

This clonotype is identified as medium-sized from frequency. This chain uses TRBV5-5 with TRBJ2-3; TCRdb's D call, TRBD2, is unchecked because there is no DNA. Germline V gene lookup returns CDR1 SGHKS and CDR2 YYEKEE (reference sequence). This CDR3 is 15 amino acids long. The CDR3 sequence is CASSFLAHRTDTQYF. Full variable domain (outside the CDR3, taken from reference TRBV5-5 and TRBJ2-3): DAGVTQSPTHLIKTRGQQVTLRCSPISGHKSVSWYQQVLGQGPQFIFQYYEKEERGRGNFPDRFSARQFPNYSSELNVNALLLGDSALYLCASSFLAHRTDTQYFGPGTRLTVL.

This clonotype counts as medium-sized by frequency. The chain is built from TRBV19 and TRBJ2-3; the D gene TCRdb calls, TRBD2, cannot be checked with no DNA. The CDR3 length is 17 residues. Germline CDR1 LNHDA, CDR2 SQIVND (reference sequence). The CDR3 is CASSIGYGTLLGDTQYF. Full variable domain (rest looked up from reference TRBV19 and TRBJ2-3): DGGITQSPKYLFRKEGQNVTLSCEQNLNHDAMYWYRQDPGQGLRLIYYSQIVNDFQKGDIAEGYSVSREKKESFPLTVTSAQKNPTAFYLCASSIGYGTLLGDTQYFGPGTRLTVL.

This clonotype is labeled medium-sized based on frequency. The chain employs TRBV19 and TRBJ2-4; with no DNA, the TCRdb D assignment of TRBD1 cannot be verified. CDR3 length equals 14 residues. Germline CDR1 LNHDA, CDR2 SQIVND (reference sequence). The CDR3 is CASSIDLRQGIQYF.

This clonotype is medium-sized by frequency. The chain recombines TRBV7-6 with TRBJ1-4. The CDR3 covers 14 residues. The germline V gene has CDR1 SGHVS and CDR2 FNYEAQ. The CDR3 is CASSLSSNNEKLFF.

The CDR3 reads CASRYGETQYF. The chain links TRBV6-1 to TRBJ2-5. CDR3 size: 11 residues. Germline CDR1 reads MNHNS; CDR2 reads SASEGT.

Frequency places this clonotype as medium-sized (0.01 to 0.1%). This chain links TRBV15 with TRBJ2-5; there is no DNA to check the TCRdb D call of TRBD1. This CDR3 is 16 amino acids long. In germline, CDR1 is LNHNV, CDR2 YYDKDF (reference sequence). The CDR3 loop reads CATSPAGGAVAETQYF. The whole variable domain, remainder taken from reference TRBV15 and TRBJ2-5, is DAMVIQNPRYQVTQFGKPVTLSCSQTLNHNVMYWYQQKSSQAPKLLFHYYDKDFNNEADTPDNFQSRRPNTSFCFLDIRSPGLGDTAMYLCATSPAGGAVAETQYFGPGTRLLVL.

J is TRBJ2-7 and V is TRBV5-4; TCRdb calls TRBD2, which cannot be checked without DNA. This CDR3 is built from 16 residues. Germline V CDR1 and CDR2: SGHNT, YYREEE (reference sequence). The CDR3 reads CASSTRTSGGLGEQYF.

The genes are TRBV12-3 or TRBV12-4 and TRBJ1-6. The CDR3 spans 13 residues. CDR3 amino acids: CASAGTYRSPLHF.

Its frequency marks this clonotype as medium-sized. The rearrangement uses TRBV19 and TRBJ2-1; TCRdb's D call, TRBD1, is unchecked because there is no DNA. This CDR3 spans 16 amino acids. Germline V lookup: CDR1 LNHDA, CDR2 SQIVND (reference sequence). The CDR3: CASSIDRDTNYNEQFF.

This clonotype is labeled medium-sized based on frequency. The chain has TRBV29-1 and TRBJ1-2; the TRBD1 assignment by TCRdb is unverifiable without DNA. This CDR3 spans 11 amino acids. Looked up from germline, CDR1 is SQVTM and CDR2 is ANQGSEA. CDR3 sequence reads: CSGGQDYGYTF.

The V call is TRBV20-1, the J call TRBJ2-7; TCRdb gives TRBD1 as the D gene, but with no DNA this cannot be confirmed. This CDR3 has 13 residues. The germline gives CDR1 DFQATT, CDR2 SNEGSKA (reference sequence). The CDR3 loop is CSAPLDTSDEQYF.

V and J are TRBV10-3 and TRBJ1-3. Germline V gives CDR1 ENHRY, CDR2 SYGVKD. The CDR3 covers 16 residues. This CDR3 is CAISDLTKKGGNTIYF.

This clonotype is medium-sized (0.01 to 0.1%) by frequency. Here the CDR3 reads CASSDSAGADTQYF. V usage is TRBV6-1 and J usage is TRBJ2-3; TCRdb lists TRBD1, though no DNA is available to test this call. This CDR3 comprises 14 residues. CDR1 and CDR2 from the germline V gene are MNHNS and SASEGT.